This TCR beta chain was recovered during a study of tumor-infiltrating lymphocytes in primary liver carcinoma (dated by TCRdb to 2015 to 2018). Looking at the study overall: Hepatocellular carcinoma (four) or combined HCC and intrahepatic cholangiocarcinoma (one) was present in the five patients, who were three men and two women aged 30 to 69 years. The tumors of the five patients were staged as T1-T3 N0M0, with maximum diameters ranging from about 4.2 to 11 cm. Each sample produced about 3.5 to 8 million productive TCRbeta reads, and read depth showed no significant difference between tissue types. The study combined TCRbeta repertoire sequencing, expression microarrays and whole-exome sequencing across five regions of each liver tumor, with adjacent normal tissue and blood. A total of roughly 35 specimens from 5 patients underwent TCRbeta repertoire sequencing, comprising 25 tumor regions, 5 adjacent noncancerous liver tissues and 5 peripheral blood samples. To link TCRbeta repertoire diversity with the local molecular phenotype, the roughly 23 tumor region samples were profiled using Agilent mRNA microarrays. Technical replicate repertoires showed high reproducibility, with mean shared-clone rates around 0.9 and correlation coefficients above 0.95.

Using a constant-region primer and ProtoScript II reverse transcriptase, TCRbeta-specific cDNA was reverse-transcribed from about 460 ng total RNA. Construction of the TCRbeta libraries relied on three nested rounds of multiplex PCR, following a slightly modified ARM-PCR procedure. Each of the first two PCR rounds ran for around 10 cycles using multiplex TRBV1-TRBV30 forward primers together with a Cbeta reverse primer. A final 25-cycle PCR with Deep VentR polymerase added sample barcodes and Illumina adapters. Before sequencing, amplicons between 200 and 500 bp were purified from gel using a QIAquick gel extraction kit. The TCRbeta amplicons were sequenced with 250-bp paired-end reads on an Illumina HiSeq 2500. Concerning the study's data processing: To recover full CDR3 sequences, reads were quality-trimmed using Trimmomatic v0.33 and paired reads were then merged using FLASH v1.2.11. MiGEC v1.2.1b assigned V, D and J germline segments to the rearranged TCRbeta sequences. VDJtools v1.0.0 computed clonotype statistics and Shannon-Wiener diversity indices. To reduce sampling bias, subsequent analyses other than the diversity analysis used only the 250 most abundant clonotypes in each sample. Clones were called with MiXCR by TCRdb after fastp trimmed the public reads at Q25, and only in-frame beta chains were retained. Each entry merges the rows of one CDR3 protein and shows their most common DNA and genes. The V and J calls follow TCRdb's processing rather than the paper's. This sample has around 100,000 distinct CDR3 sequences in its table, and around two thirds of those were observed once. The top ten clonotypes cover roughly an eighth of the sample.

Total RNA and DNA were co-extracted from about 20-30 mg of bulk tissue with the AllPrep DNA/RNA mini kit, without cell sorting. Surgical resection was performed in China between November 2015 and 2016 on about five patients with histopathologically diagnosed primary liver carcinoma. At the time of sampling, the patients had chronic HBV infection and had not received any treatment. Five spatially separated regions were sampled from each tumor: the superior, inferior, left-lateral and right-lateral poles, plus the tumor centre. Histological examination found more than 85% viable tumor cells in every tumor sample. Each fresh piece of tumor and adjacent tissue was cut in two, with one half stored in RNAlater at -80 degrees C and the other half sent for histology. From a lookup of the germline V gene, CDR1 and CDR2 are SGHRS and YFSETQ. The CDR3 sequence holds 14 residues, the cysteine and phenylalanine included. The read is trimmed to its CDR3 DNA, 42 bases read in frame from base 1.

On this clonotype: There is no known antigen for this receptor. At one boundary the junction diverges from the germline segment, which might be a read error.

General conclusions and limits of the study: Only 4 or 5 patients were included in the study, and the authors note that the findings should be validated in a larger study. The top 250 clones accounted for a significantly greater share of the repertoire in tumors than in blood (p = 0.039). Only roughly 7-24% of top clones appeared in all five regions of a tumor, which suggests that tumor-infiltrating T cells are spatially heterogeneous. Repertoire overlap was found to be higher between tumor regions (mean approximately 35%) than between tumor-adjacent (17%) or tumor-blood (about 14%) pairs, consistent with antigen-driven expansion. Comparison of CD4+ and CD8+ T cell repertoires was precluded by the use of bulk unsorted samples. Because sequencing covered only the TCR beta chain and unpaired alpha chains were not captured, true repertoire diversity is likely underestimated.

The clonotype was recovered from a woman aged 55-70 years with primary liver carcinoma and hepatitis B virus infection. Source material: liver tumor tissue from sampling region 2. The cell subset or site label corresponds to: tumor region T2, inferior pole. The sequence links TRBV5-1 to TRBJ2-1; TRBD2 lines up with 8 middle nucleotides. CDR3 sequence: CAGSFSGSRKEQFF. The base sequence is TGCGCCGGCAGCTTCAGCGGGAGTAGGAAAGAGCAGTTCTTC.